The clone carrying this TCR beta chain was seen only a few times. The antigen remains undetermined. These data belong to a study of T-cell reconstitution after alpha-beta-depleted transplantation in children. Study-level findings and limits: T-cell counts and diversity were attributed mostly to newly produced T cells one year after transplant. There were reportedly several hundred expanded graft clones from which alpha-beta T cells came about two months after transplant.

Preparing the TCRbeta library involved the use of unique molecular identifiers. TCRdb analysed the PCR reads with MiXCR anew, one entry per CDR3 protein. The top ten hold approximately 10% of the sample, which has under 400,000 distinct CDR3 sequences, 20% to 30% seen once. This CDR3 spans 14 amino acids. V lost 4 bases and J 3 bases, leaving 13 bases between the germline ends. CDR1 and CDR2 (germline): SGHRS, YFSETQ. V and J are TRBV5-1 and TRBJ2-5, with a tentative D call TRBD2 (6 bases). Sequencing used PBMCs, mostly from graft donor cells, obtained 180 days after TCRalphabeta/CD19-depleted stem cell transplant. This TCR derives from a male patient aged 5 to 17 who had a stem cell transplant for acute lymphoblastic leukemia, so the T cells may come from the graft donor. DNA for the CDR3: TGCGCCAGCAGCGTCGGGACTTTTAAAGAGACCCAGTACTTC. It encodes CASSVGTFKETQYF.